The present TCR beta chain was sequenced within a study of blood T cell repertoires in COVID-19. Study-wide background: COVID-19 samples from acute and convalescent phases originated in the United States, Italy and Spain.

The CDR3 extends over 15 amino acids. V was pared by 3 bases and J by 0 bases, with 1 base of the junction left unmatched. The germline V gene has CDR1 MRHNA and CDR2 SNTAGT. Participants' reported clinical history set cohort assignment. Only in-frame clones appear in the TCRdb table, and some are missing; sequencing was by immunoSEQ multiplex PCR. The table includes 140,000 or so clones, under 85% detected once. V is TRBV6-4 and J is TRBJ2-7; 11 nucleotides line up with TRBD1. This receptor was identified in a woman aged 18-29 years who had been exposed to COVID-19. The sample consisted of PBMCs or T cells enriched from blood (not recorded which). The CDR3 bases are TGTGCCAGCAGTGAAGGACAGGGGGCCTCCTACGAGCAGTACTTC. It codes for CASSEGQGASYEQYF.